This T cell receptor (beta chain) comes out of a study of blood T cells in healthy people across ages. General study results and limits: Getting older went along with TCR beta diversity per million T cells dropping roughly linearly.

Researchers isolated at least 6.5 million PBMCs per sample. There were at least 5.5 micrograms of total RNA extracted from every sample. A second roughly 7 to 11 cycle PCR used barcoded and J-beta primers. Each cDNA molecule carried a tag from a template-switch adaptor that contained 12 random nucleotides. TCRdb recomputed calls from the 5' RACE reads with MiXCR, one row per CDR3 protein. The sample gives fewer than 950,000 distinct CDR3 sequences, less than 70% of which show up once; roughly two fifths is in the top ten. In germline, CDR1 is LGHDT, CDR2 YNNKEL (reference sequence). V shed 1 base and J shed 4 bases, with 19 bases lying between them. This CDR3 spans 17 amino acids. A remark on this clonotype: Antigen unknown.

This receptor was taken from an elderly man in good health. The material sequenced was blood. This sequence joins TRBV3-1 and TRBJ2-5, with a tentative D call TRBD1 (6 bases). CDR3 sequence (DNA): TGTGCCAGCAGCCAAGCGTGGCAACAGGGTGCCGGAGAGACCCAGTACTTC. Translation: CASSQAWQQGAGETQYF.